Shown below are 25 T cell receptor beta chains from a single sample sequenced in a study of cytomegalovirus exposure and HLA in healthy donors. It was with 60 Vbeta and 13 Jbeta primers that the PCR ran. Profiling relied on immunoSEQ multiplex PCR, and the TCRdb table lists in-frame clones only, not all of them. This sample lists about 99,000 clones; its ten largest clones have 3.5%. The sequencing input was PBMCs. The receptors shown here come from a man aged 40-49 years in good health and CMV-seronegative.

The V gene is TRBV29-1, the J gene TRBJ1-3; 11 bases map to TRBD1. The germline V gene encodes CDR1 SQVTM and CDR2 ANQGSEA. This CDR3 is built from 13 residues. Germline trimming cut 3 bases from V and 6 bases from J; bases unmatched to any gene: 1. Written as DNA, the CDR3 is TGCAGCGTTGAGGACAGGGGGCAAAACACCATATATTTT. Protein product: CSVEDRGQNTIYF.

For this clone: Mismatch with germline at one junction end may stem from a read error. V gene TRBV29-1 combines with J gene TRBJ2-1; 8 nucleotides line up with TRBD1. This CDR3 spans 12 amino acids. The germline V gene has CDR1 SQVTM and CDR2 ANQGSEA. CDR3 sequence: CTTGGSYNEQFF. Here the CDR3 DNA reads TGTACAACAGGGGGATCGTACAATGAGCAGTTCTTC.

V gene TRBV11-2 combines with J gene TRBJ2-1; D is perhaps TRBD2 (6 bases). V shed 1 base and J shed 3 bases, with 16 bases lying between them. CDR3 length: 17 amino acids. Germline values: CDR1 SGHAT, CDR2 FQNNGV. The CDR3 coding sequence is TGTGCCAGCAGCTTAGTTACCCGGGGGAATGACTACAATGAGCAGTTCTTC. Translation: CASSLVTRGNDYNEQFF.

The chain has TRBV4-3 and TRBJ1-1; D may be TRBD1 (6 bases). Between the trimmed V and J ends, which lost 1 base and 11 bases, there was a span of 14 bases. Looked up from germline, CDR1 is LGHNA and CDR2 is YSLEER. The length of the CDR3 is 13 residues. CDR3 nucleotides: TGCGCCAGCAGCCAAGTTCCAGGGGTTGCCGCTTTCTTT. Translating it yields CASSQVPGVAAFF.

The V and J genes are TRBV19 and TRBJ1-5, with 8 bases fitting TRBD1. This CDR3 has 17 residues. Germline assignment: CDR1 LNHDA and CDR2 SQIVND (reference sequence). The V gene end was trimmed by 4 bases and the J gene end by 0 bases; junction bases not matched to a gene: 8. The CDR3 here is CASSTGQGGVSNQPQHF. DNA for the CDR3: TGTGCCAGTAGTACCGGACAGGGTGGCGTTAGCAATCAGCCCCAGCATTTT.

DNA of the CDR3: TGCGCCAGCAGCCAAGTTGTATCTTCTGAAGCTTTCTTT. This translates into CASSQVVSSEAFF. The rearrangement joins TRBV4-3 to TRBJ1-1, with D unresolved. The length of the CDR3 is 13 residues. Trimming pared 1 base from V and 6 bases from J, leaving 9 bases between. Looked up from germline, CDR1 is LGHNA and CDR2 is YSLEER.

The chain carries TRBV10-3 and TRBJ2-3, with a weak D call TRBD2 (6 bases). This CDR3 spans 15 amino acids. Germline CDR1 is ENHRY and CDR2 is SYGVKD. V lost 3 bases to trimming and J lost 0 bases, with 10 bases between them. DNA of the CDR3: TGTGCCATCAGTGACGTTAGCGGAAGCACAGATACGCAGTATTTT. It codes for CAISDVSGSTDTQYF.

The rearrangement links TRBV11-2 to TRBJ2-1, with a possible D match to TRBD1 (6 bases). The germline gives CDR1 SGHAT, CDR2 FQNNGV. V was shortened by 5 bases and J by 0 bases, with 17 bases between the two germline ends. This CDR3 has 17 residues. The CDR3 DNA sequence: TGTGCCAGCAGCCCCTTTACGGTAGGGGGCTCCTACAATGAGCAGTTCTTC. Amino acid sequence: CASSPFTVGGSYNEQFF.

The V call is TRBV28, the J call TRBJ1-1; D gene uncertain. The germline V and J ends were trimmed by 6 bases and 7 bases, with 6 bases remaining between them. Germline V lookup: CDR1 MDHEN, CDR2 SYDVKM. The CDR3 extends over 10 amino acids. CDR3 in DNA: TGTGCCAGCAGCCAGGTTGAAGCTTTCTTT. It specifies CASSQVEAFF.

The chain uses TRBV6-1 and TRBJ2-3, with 10 positions matching TRBD2. Germline assignment: CDR1 MNHNS and CDR2 SASEGT. The J segment lost 4 bases and the V segment lost 2 bases, leaving 3 bases of the junction unmatched. This CDR3 comprises 15 residues. CDR3 sequence: CASSEKRGGPDTQYF. DNA for the CDR3: TGTGCCAGCAGTGAAAAGCGGGGGGGCCCAGATACGCAGTATTTT.

The J gene is TRBJ2-1, the V gene TRBV7-9; TRBD1 matches 8 bases. The V and J ends lost 4 bases and 1 base, in that order; junction bases with no gene match: 15. The germline CDR1 and CDR2 sequences are SEHNR and FQNEAQ (reference sequence). The CDR3 length is 19 residues. CDR3 sequence reads: CASSSERTGKILSYNEQFF. CDR3 sequence (DNA): TGTGCCAGCAGCTCCGAGAGGACAGGGAAGATACTTTCCTACAATGAGCAGTTCTTC.

The chain has TRBV5-6 and TRBJ2-7; 10 bases align to TRBD2. Germline trimming cut 1 base from V and 0 bases from J; bases unmatched to any gene: 7. The CDR3 has 17 residues. Per germline, CDR1 SGHDT and CDR2 YYEEEE. CDR3 sequence reads: CASSLWTSGHSSYEQYF. The CDR3 DNA follows: TGTGCCAGCAGCTTGTGGACTAGCGGTCATAGCTCCTACGAGCAGTACTTC.

V is TRBV5-4 and J is TRBJ2-1, with TRBD1 as a possible D gene (5 bases). Per the germline V gene, CDR1 is SGHNT and CDR2 is YYREEE (reference sequence). The CDR3 has 18 amino acids. The ends were cut back, 2 bases at V and 2 bases at J, with 20 bases in the middle. The CDR3 DNA follows: TGTGCCAGCAGCTTATCAAGGGGCTCCGTTAGTCCCTACAATGAGCAGTTCTTC. Protein sequence: CASSLSRGSVSPYNEQFF.

The chain recombines TRBV29-1 with TRBJ1-2, with 7 bases lining up with TRBD1. Germline V lookup: CDR1 SQVTM, CDR2 ANQGSEA. The ends lost 7 bases at V and 5 bases at J; junction bases unmatched: 13. The CDR3 has 14 residues. The CDR3 reads CSDIGQEGGYGYTF. The CDR3 nucleotides are TGCAGCGATATAGGACAGGAAGGGGGATATGGCTACACCTTC.

This chain uses TRBV18 with TRBJ2-2, with 8 bases matching TRBD1. Germline V CDR1 and CDR2: KGHSH, LQKENI. The CDR3 loop spans 16 amino acids. The trim removed 6 bases at V and 1 base at J, leaving 7 bases unmatched. CDR3 bases: TGTGCCAGCTCGATGACAGGGGCGAGGAACACCGGGGAGCTGTTTTTT. Translating it yields CASSMTGARNTGELFF.

V gene TRBV6-5 combines with J gene TRBJ2-2; no clear D gene. Germline assignment: CDR1 MNHEY and CDR2 SVGAGI. V was shortened by 4 bases and J by 0 bases, with 9 bases between the two germline ends. CDR3 length: 15 amino acids. The CDR3 DNA is TGTGCCAGCAGTTCCAACACGCCGAACACCGGGGAGCTGTTTTTT. It codes for CASSSNTPNTGELFF.

V usage is TRBV28 and J usage is TRBJ1-2; unclear D gene. V gave up 4 bases and J gave up 0 bases, with 15 bases separating them. Germline V gene data show CDR1 as MDHEN and CDR2 as SYDVKM. The CDR3 has 16 residues. The CDR3 DNA reads TGTGCCAGCAGTTCCATCGGCGGGGATTCTAACTATGGCTACACCTTC. Its protein product is CASSSIGGDSNYGYTF.

This chain connects TRBV7-9 to TRBJ1-4; 7 bases are shared with TRBD1. V trimming: 6 bases; J trimming: 3 bases; junction bases outside the gene matches: 4. The CDR3 is 14 amino acids. Germline assignment: CDR1 SEHNR and CDR2 FQNEAQ (reference sequence). The CDR3 region is CASSLGGPNEKLFF. In DNA form, the CDR3 reads TGTGCCAGCAGTCTAGGGGGCCCTAATGAAAAACTGTTTTTT. Combining the CDR3 with reference TRBV7-9 and TRBJ1-4 gives the whole variable domain DTGVSQNPRHKITKRGQNVTFRCDPISEHNRLYWYRQTLGQGPEFLTYFQNEAQLEKSRLLSDRFSAERPKGSFSTLEIQRTEQGDSAMYLCASSLGGPNEKLFFGSGTQLSVL.

The genes are TRBV18 and TRBJ2-5; a weak D match, TRBD2 (6 bases). The CDR3 spans 16 residues. Trimming cost V 4 bases and J 4 bases, with 19 bases left between them. Germline assignment: CDR1 KGHSH and CDR2 LQKENI. This chain's CDR3 is CASSLTGGEVRETQYF. The CDR3 DNA sequence: TGTGCCAGCTCACTCACCGGAGGGGAAGTACGAGAGACCCAGTACTTC. The full variable domain, its missing parts supplied by reference TRBV18 and TRBJ2-5, is NAGVMQNPRHLVRRRGQEARLRCSPMKGHSHVYWYRQLPEEGLKFMVYLQKENIIDESGMPKERFSAEFPKEGPSILRIQQVVRGDSAAYFCASSLTGGEVRETQYFGPGTRLLVL.

The chain combines TRBV11-2 with TRBJ1-2; 9 positions agree with TRBD1. This CDR3 spans 15 amino acids. Germline V gene data show CDR1 as SGHAT and CDR2 as FQNNGV. V lost 2 bases and J lost 5; bases outside the gene matches: 6. The CDR3 nucleotides are TGTGCCAGCAGCTTATTAGGGACAGGGAAATATGGCTACACCTTC. Its protein is CASSLLGTGKYGYTF.

V and J are TRBV7-2 and TRBJ1-5; D is unresolved. V dropped 5 bases and J dropped 4 bases, with 9 bases sitting between them. The germline gives CDR1 SGHTA, CDR2 FQGNSA. The CDR3 sequence is 13 residues long. The CDR3 spells CASSDTANQPQHF. In DNA, the CDR3 is TGTGCCAGCAGCGACACAGCTAATCAGCCCCAGCATTTT.

This chain connects TRBV7-9 to TRBJ2-7; D is ambiguous. Looked up from germline, CDR1 is SEHNR and CDR2 is FQNEAQ (reference sequence). V was shortened by 7 bases and J by 0 bases, with 10 bases between the two germline ends. The CDR3 loop spans 13 amino acids. The CDR3 reads CASTPGLSYEQYF. The CDR3 DNA sequence: TGTGCCAGCACCCCAGGTCTCTCCTACGAGCAGTACTTC.

The chain joins TRBV19 to TRBJ2-5, with TRBD2 matching over 15 bases. Trimming cost V 1 base and J 5 bases; bases outside gene matches: 2. This CDR3 comprises 16 residues. Germline CDR1 is LNHDA and CDR2 is SQIVND (reference sequence). CDR3 loop: CASSIGGLAGGETQYF. The CDR3 DNA reads TGTGCCAGTAGTATAGGGGGACTAGCGGGAGGTGAGACCCAGTACTTC.

The rearrangement joins TRBV4-3 to TRBJ2-7; TRBD1 might be the D (6 bases). The germline V gene has CDR1 LGHNA and CDR2 YSLEER. Trimming took 4 bases from V and 2 from J, leaving 12 bases between them. The length of the CDR3 is 14 residues. The CDR3 here is CASSPGVFAYEQYF. CDR3 sequence (DNA): TGCGCCAGCAGCCCAGGGGTTTTCGCCTACGAGCAGTACTTC.

This sequence joins TRBV27 and TRBJ1-5; perhaps TRBD1 as D (6 bases). The CDR3 consists of 14 residues. Germline loops: CDR1 MNHEY, CDR2 SMNVEV (reference sequence). V was trimmed by 2 bases and J by 5 bases, leaving 10 bases between them. The CDR3: CASSLQGTYQPQHF. DNA for the CDR3: TGTGCCAGCAGTTTACAGGGGACATATCAGCCCCAGCATTTT.